This T cell receptor (beta chain) came from a study of CD8+CD57+ T cells in acquired aplastic anemia. Study observations and caveats: Between patients and controls, around 27 CD8+ CDR3 sequences were found in common.

On this clonotype itself: Antigen unknown.

Using genomic DNA as the template, TCR beta VDJ and CDR3 profiling was carried out. In TCRdb, the reads were re-called with MiXCR into one record per CDR3 protein. Of about 210,000 distinct CDR3 sequences in the sample, roughly 57% were seen once. What was sequenced was sorted CD4+, CD8+, or CD8+CD57+ T cells (not recorded which) from PBMCs. This clonotype was obtained from a human donor in good health.

CDR3 in amino acids: CAWNHDRLAYEQYF. In DNA form, the CDR3 reads TGTGCCTGGAACCACGACAGGCTAGCCTACGAGCAGTACTTC. The genes are TRBV30 and TRBJ2-7; TRBD1 might be the D (6 bases). V lost 4 bases to trimming and J lost 2 bases, with 15 bases between them. Germline V gives CDR1 GTSNPN, CDR2 SVGIG (reference sequence). CDR3 size: 14 residues.